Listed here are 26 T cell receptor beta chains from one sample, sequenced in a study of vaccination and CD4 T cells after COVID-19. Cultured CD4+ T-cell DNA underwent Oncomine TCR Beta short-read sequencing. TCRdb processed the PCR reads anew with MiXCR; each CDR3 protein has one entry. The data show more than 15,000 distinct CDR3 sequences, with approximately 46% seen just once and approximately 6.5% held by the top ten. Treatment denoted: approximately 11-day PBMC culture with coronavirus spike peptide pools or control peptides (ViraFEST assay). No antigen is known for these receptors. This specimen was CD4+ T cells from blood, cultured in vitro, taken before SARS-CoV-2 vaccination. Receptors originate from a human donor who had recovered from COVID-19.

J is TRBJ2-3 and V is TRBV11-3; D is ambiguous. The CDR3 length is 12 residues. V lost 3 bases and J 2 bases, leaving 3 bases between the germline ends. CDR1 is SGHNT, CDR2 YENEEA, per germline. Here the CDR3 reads CASSFHTDTQYF. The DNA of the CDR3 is TGTGCCAGCAGCTTCCACACAGATACGCAGTATTTT.

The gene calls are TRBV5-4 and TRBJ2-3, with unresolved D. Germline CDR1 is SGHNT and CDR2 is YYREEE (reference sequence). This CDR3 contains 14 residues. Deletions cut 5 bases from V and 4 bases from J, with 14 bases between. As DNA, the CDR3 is TGTGCCAGCAGTGATGGTCTTTCCCCAGATACGCAGTATTTT. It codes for CASSDGLSPDTQYF. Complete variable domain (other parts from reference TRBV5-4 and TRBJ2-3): ETGVTQSPTHLIKTRGQQVTLRCSSQSGHNTVSWYQQALGQGPQFIFQYYREEENGRGNFPPRFSGLQFPNYSSELNVNALELDDSALYLCASSDGLSPDTQYFGPGTRLTVL.

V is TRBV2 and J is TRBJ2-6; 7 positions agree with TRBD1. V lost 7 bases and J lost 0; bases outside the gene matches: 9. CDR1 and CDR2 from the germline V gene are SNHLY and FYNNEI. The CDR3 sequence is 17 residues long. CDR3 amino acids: CASIPSRQGSGANVLTF. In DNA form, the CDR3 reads TGTGCCAGCATCCCCTCCCGACAGGGCTCTGGGGCCAACGTCCTGACTTTC.

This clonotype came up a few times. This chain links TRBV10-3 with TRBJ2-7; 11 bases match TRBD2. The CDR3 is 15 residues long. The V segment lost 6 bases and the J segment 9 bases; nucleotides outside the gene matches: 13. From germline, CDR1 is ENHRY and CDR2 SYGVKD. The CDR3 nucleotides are TGTGCCATCAGGACTATGACTAGCGGGGCCTCGTGGCAGTACTTC. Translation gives CAIRTMTSGASWQYF.

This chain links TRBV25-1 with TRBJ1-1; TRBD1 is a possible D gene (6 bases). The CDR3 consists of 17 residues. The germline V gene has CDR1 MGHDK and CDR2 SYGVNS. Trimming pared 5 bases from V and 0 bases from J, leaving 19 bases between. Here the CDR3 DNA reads TGTGCCAGCAGTCCGGAAGGGCAGGGGCGCGTGAACACTGAAGCTTTCTTT. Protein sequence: CASSPEGQGRVNTEAFF.

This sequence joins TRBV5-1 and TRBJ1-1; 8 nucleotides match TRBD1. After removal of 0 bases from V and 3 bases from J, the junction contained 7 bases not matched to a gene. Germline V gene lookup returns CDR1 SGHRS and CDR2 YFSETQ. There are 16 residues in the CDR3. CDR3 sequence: CASSLDQGAGDTEAFF. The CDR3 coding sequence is TGCGCCAGCAGCTTGGATCAGGGGGCGGGGGACACTGAAGCTTTCTTT.

Written as DNA, the CDR3 is TGTGCCATCACAGGGGAGGCTGAAGCTTTCTTT. It codes for CAITGEAEAFF. J is TRBJ1-1 and V is TRBV10-3; tentatively, D is TRBD1 (6 bases). The CDR3 has 11 residues. Germline values: CDR1 ENHRY, CDR2 SYGVKD. The V gene lost 7 bases and the J gene lost 6 bases, with 9 bases spanning the gap.

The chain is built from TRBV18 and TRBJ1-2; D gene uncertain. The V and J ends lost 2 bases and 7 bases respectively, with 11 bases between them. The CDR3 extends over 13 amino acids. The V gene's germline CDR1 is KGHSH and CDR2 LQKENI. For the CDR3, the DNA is TGTGCCAGCTCACCATTAGATCGATCTGGCTACACCTTC. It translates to CASSPLDRSGYTF. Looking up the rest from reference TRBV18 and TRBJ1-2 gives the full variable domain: NAGVMQNPRHLVRRRGQEARLRCSPMKGHSHVYWYRQLPEEGLKFMVYLQKENIIDESGMPKERFSAEFPKEGPSILRIQQVVRGDSAAYFCASSPLDRSGYTFGSGTRLTVV.

The CDR3 loop reads CASSLWMNTEAFF. For the CDR3, the DNA is TGTGCCAGCAGCTTATGGATGAACACTGAAGCTTTCTTT. The rearrangement uses TRBV11-3 and TRBJ1-1; no reliable D call. The CDR3 length is 13 residues. Per the germline V gene, CDR1 is SGHNT and CDR2 is YENEEA. V was cut by 2 bases and J by 0 bases, with 4 bases left in between.

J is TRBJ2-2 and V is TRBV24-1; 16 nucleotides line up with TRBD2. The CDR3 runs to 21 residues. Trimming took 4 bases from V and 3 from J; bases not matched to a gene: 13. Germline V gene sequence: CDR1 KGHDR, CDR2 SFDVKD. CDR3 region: CATSDQGTSGRASLDTGELFF. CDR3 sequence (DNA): TGTGCCACCAGTGACCAGGGGACTAGCGGGAGGGCCAGTTTAGACACCGGGGAGCTGTTTTTT.

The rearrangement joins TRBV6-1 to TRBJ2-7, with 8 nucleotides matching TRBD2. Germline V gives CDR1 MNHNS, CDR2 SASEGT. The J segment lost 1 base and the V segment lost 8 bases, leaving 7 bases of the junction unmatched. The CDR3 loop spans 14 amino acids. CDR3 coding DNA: TGTGCCAGCCAAACAGCGGGGGCGTCCTACGAGCAGTACTTC. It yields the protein CASQTAGASYEQYF.

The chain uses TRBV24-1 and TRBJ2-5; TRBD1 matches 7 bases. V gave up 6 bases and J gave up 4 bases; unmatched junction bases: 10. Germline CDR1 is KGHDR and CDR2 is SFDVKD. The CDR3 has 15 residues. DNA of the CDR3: TGTGCCACCAGTAGAACAGGGGTGGCTAGAGAGACCCAGTACTTC. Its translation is CATSRTGVARETQYF.

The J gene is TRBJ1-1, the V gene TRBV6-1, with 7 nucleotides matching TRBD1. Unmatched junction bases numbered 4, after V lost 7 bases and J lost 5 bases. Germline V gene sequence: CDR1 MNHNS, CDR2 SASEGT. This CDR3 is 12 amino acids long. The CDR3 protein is CASTTTGTEAFF. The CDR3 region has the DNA TGTGCCAGCACCACGACAGGGACTGAAGCTTTCTTT.

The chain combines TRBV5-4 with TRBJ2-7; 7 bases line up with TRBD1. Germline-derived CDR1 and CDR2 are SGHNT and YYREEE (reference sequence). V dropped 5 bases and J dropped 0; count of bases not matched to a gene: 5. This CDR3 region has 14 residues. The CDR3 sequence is CASSKTGTSYEQYF. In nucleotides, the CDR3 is TGTGCCAGCAGTAAGACAGGGACCTCCTACGAGCAGTACTTC.

The CDR3: CASSETGSEKLFF. CDR3 DNA: TGTGCCAGTAGTGAAACGGGAAGTGAAAAACTGTTTTTT. The V gene is TRBV19, the J gene TRBJ1-4; D is uncertain. The CDR3 extends over 13 amino acids. The ends were cut back, 5 bases at V and 7 bases at J, with 11 bases in the middle. CDR1 is LNHDA and CDR2 is SQIVND in the germline V gene (reference sequence).

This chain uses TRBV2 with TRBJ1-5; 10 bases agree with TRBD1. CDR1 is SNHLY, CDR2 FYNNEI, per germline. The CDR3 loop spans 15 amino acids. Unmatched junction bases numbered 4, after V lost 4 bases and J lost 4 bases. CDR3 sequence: CASSGDRGGNQPQHF. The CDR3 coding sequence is TGTGCCAGCAGTGGGGACAGGGGAGGGAATCAGCCCCAGCATTTT.

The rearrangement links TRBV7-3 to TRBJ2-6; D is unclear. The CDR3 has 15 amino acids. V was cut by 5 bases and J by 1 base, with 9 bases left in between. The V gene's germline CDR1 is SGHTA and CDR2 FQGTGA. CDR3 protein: CASSPRSSGANVLTF. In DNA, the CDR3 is TGTGCCAGCAGCCCCCGAAGTTCTGGGGCCAACGTCCTGACTTTC.

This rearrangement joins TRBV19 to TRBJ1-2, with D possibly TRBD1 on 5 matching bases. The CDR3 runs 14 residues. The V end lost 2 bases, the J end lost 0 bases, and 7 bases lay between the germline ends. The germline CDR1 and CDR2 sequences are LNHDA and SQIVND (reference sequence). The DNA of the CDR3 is TGTGCCAGTAGTATATCGACAGCTAACTATGGCTACACCTTC. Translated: CASSISTANYGYTF.

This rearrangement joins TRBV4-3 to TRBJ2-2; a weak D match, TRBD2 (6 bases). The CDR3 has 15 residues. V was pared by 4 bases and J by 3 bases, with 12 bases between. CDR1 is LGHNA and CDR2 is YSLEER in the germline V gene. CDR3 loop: CASSPLGTHTGELFF. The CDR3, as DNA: TGCGCCAGCAGCCCTCTCGGGACTCACACCGGGGAGCTGTTTTTT.

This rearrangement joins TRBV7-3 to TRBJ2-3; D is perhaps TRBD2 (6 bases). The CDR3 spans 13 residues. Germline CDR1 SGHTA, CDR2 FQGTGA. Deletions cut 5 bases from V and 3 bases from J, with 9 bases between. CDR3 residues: CASSRERTDTQYF. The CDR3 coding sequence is TGTGCCAGCAGCCGGGAGAGGACAGATACGCAGTATTTT.

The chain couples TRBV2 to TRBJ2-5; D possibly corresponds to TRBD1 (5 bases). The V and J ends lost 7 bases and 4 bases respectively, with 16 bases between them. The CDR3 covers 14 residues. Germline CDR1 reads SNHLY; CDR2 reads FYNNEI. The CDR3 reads CASTEVGVSETQYF. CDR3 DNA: TGTGCCAGCACAGAAGTAGGGGTCTCAGAGACCCAGTACTTC. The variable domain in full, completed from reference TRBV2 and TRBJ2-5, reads EPEVTQTPSHQVTQMGQEVILRCVPISNHLYFYWYRQILGQKVEFLVSFYNNEISEKSEIFDDQFSVERPDGSNFTLKIRSTKLEDSAMYFCASTEVGVSETQYFGPGTRLLVL.

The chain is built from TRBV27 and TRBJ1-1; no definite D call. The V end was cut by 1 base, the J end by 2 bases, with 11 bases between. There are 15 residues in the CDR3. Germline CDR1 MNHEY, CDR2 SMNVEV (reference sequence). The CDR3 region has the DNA TGTGCCAGCAGTTTATTCTACACTTCCAACACTGAAGCTTTCTTT. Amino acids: CASSLFYTSNTEAFF.

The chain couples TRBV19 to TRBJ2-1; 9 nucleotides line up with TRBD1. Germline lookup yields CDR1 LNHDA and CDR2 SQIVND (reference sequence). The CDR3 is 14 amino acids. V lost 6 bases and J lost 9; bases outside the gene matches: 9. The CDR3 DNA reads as TGTGCCAGTAGGCTGACAGGGGGGGTCGGTGAGCAGTTCTTC. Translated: CASRLTGGVGEQFF.

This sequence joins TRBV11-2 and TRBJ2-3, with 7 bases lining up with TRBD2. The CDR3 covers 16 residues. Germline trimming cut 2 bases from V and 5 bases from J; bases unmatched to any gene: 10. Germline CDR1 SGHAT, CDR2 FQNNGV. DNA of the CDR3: TGTGCCAGCAGCTTACTAGCGGCTGGAGGCGTAGATACGCAGTATTTT. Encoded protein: CASSLLAAGGVDTQYF.

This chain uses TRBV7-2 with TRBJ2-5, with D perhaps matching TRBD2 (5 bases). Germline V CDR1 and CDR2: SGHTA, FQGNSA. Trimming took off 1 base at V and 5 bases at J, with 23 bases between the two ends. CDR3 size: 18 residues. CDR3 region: CASSLVPPTGYTRETQYF. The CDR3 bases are TGTGCCAGCAGCTTAGTACCCCCTACCGGGTATACTAGGGAGACCCAGTACTTC.

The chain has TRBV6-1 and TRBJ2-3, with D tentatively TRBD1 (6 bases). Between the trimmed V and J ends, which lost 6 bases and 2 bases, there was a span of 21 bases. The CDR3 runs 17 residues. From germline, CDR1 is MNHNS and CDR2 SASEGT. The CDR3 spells CASSQRRQEPSTDTQYF. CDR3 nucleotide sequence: TGTGCCAGCAGCCAAAGACGACAGGAGCCGTCCACAGATACGCAGTATTTT.